These 31 T cell receptor beta chains originate from one sample sequenced in a study of pediatric ulcerative colitis. The repertoire was sequenced with immunoSEQ multiplex PCR; TCRdb's copy has only in-frame clones and lacks some. Among 55,000 to 65,000 clones listed, 70% to 85% were seen once. Sequencing used blood. All receptors come from a boy aged 5-17 years with moderate ulcerative colitis.

The V call is TRBV11-2, the J call TRBJ2-7, with 11 bases fitting TRBD1. The ends lost 5 bases at V and 6 bases at J; junction bases unmatched: 12. Germline CDR1 and CDR2: SGHAT and FQNNGV. This CDR3 has 16 residues. The CDR3 here is CASSPTGTGGSGEQYF. The CDR3, as DNA: TGTGCCAGCAGCCCAACTGGGACAGGGGGATCGGGCGAGCAGTACTTC.

In this sample, this clone turned up a few times. This sequence joins TRBV7-8 and TRBJ1-5; 9 bases align to TRBD1. Germline V gene data show CDR1 as SGHVS and CDR2 as FQNEAQ. Trimming at V came to 1 base and at J to 2 bases, leaving 6 bases not matched to a gene. The CDR3 runs 17 residues. In nucleotides, the CDR3 is TGTGCCAGCAGCTTAGGGACAGGGGTTTATGGCAATCAGCCCCAGCATTTT. This sequence encodes CASSLGTGVYGNQPQHF.

This clone has more than one count but fewer than ten. The rearrangement joins TRBV6-5 to TRBJ1-5; D is possibly TRBD1 (5 bases). The V end was cut by 5 bases, the J end by 0 bases, with 11 bases between. Germline V gives CDR1 MNHEY, CDR2 SVGAGI. The CDR3 is 15 amino acids. In DNA, the CDR3 is TGTGCCAGCAGTCAGGGTCCTTATAGCAATCAGCCCCAGCATTTT. It is translated as CASSQGPYSNQPQHF.

The chain joins TRBV4-1 to TRBJ2-7; no clear D. V gave up 0 bases and J gave up 5 bases, with 14 bases separating them. Germline V CDR1 and CDR2: MGHRA, YSYEKL. This CDR3 comprises 15 residues. CDR3 sequence: CASSQEAAKSDEQYF. The CDR3 coding sequence is TGCGCCAGCAGCCAAGAAGCAGCAAAGAGCGACGAGCAGTACTTC.

V and J are TRBV10-3 and TRBJ2-3; tentative D call: TRBD2 (5 bases). Looked up from germline, CDR1 is ENHRY and CDR2 is SYGVKD. The CDR3 covers 13 residues. V shed 6 bases and J shed 0 bases, with 7 bases lying between them. The CDR3 DNA follows: TGTGCCATCAGGGACTCTAGCACAGATACGCAGTATTTT. This encodes CAIRDSSTDTQYF.

The chain has TRBV5-6 and TRBJ2-2; 10 bases align to TRBD1. Trimming took 3 bases from V and 6 from J; bases not matched to a gene: 2. The CDR3 sequence is 14 residues long. Per the germline V gene, CDR1 is SGHDT and CDR2 is YYEEEE. This CDR3 reads CASSSGQGAGELFF. The CDR3 DNA sequence: TGTGCCAGCAGCTCAGGACAGGGGGCCGGGGAGCTGTTTTTT.

This chain joins TRBV18 and TRBJ2-1; the match to TRBD2 covers 10 bases. Germline assignment: CDR1 KGHSH and CDR2 LQKENI. The CDR3 contains 15 residues. Trimming cost V 6 bases and J 6 bases; bases outside gene matches: 8. CDR3 in amino acids: CASSDYSGGANEQFF. The CDR3 DNA is TGTGCCAGCTCCGATTACAGCGGGGGGGCCAATGAGCAGTTCTTC.

This sequence joins TRBV11-2 and TRBJ1-2, with D hard to call. CDR1 is SGHAT, CDR2 FQNNGV, per germline. The V gene lost 2 bases and the J gene lost 2 bases, with 6 bases spanning the gap. This CDR3 has 13 amino acids. The CDR3 DNA reads as TGTGCCAGCAGCTTACAGGAAAACTATGGCTACACCTTC. This codes for CASSLQENYGYTF.

This clone was counted only a few times. The chain combines TRBV9 with TRBJ1-1, with D tentatively TRBD1 (5 bases). The CDR3 has 15 residues. The germline CDR1 and CDR2 sequences are SGDLS and YYNGEE. Between the trimmed V and J ends, which lost 4 bases and 2 bases, there was a span of 15 bases. DNA for the CDR3: TGTGCCAGCAGCCCATATCCGGGACTAAACACTGAAGCTTTCTTT. This gives the protein CASSPYPGLNTEAFF.

The chain has TRBV19 and TRBJ1-5, with D perhaps TRBD1 (6 bases). CDR1 is LNHDA and CDR2 is SQIVND in the germline V gene (reference sequence). The CDR3 is 14 residues long. V lost 3 bases, J lost 12 bases, and 18 bases lay in between. The CDR3 here is CASSIEAQGIDQHF. The CDR3 DNA reads TGTGCCAGTAGTATCGAGGCACAGGGTATAGACCAGCATTTT.

The V and J genes are TRBV29-1 and TRBJ1-3; D remains unclear. The CDR3 totals 13 residues. Germline CDR1 SQVTM, CDR2 ANQGSEA. V dropped 2 bases and J dropped 0 bases, with 5 bases sitting between them. In DNA, the CDR3 is TGCAGCGTTGAACAGCGCTCTGGAAACACCATATATTTT. Its translation: CSVEQRSGNTIYF.

This clone was found once. Additional DNA sequences in this sample encode the identical CDR3. The chain has TRBV6-5 and TRBJ2-7; D is uncertain. Germline V CDR1 and CDR2: MNHEY, SVGAGI. The CDR3 covers 13 residues. V was pared by 2 bases and J by 1 base, with 6 bases between. The CDR3 DNA reads as TGTGCCAGCAGTTACAGGCAGTCCTACGAGCAGTACTTC. This gives the protein CASSYRQSYEQYF.

The chain employs TRBV5-6 and TRBJ1-1; weak D call: TRBD1 (6 bases). The CDR3 extends over 16 amino acids. Looked up from germline, CDR1 is SGHDT and CDR2 is YYEEEE. Trimming took off 4 bases at V and 3 bases at J, with 19 bases between the two ends. CDR3 amino acids: CASSTNKQGRDTEAFF. The CDR3 DNA reads TGTGCCAGCAGCACAAATAAACAGGGTCGAGACACTGAAGCTTTCTTT. The whole variable domain, filled in from reference TRBV5-6 and TRBJ1-1, reads DAGVTQSPTHLIKTRGQQVTLRCSPKSGHDTVSWYQQALGQGPQFIFQYYEEEERQRGNFPDRFSGHQFPNYSSELNVNALLLGDSALYLCASSTNKQGRDTEAFFGQGTRLTVV.

CDR3 loop: CASSVFGSSYEQYF. CDR3 bases: TGTGCCAGCAGCGTATTCGGCAGCTCCTACGAGCAGTACTTC. The chain is built from TRBV9 and TRBJ2-7; no reliable D call. The CDR3 is 14 amino acids. V was cut by 1 base and J by 0 bases, with 8 bases left in between. CDR1 and CDR2 (germline): SGDLS, YYNGEE.

This clone was seen a few times. The chain carries TRBV27 and TRBJ1-5; possibly TRBD1 for D (5 bases). With 6 bases removed from V and 10 bases from J, the gap between germline ends came to 13 bases. The CDR3 is 12 amino acids. The germline V gene encodes CDR1 MNHEY and CDR2 SMNVEV (reference sequence). The CDR3 here is CASRTGASPQHF. In nucleotides, the CDR3 is TGTGCCAGCAGAACCGGGGCCAGTCCCCAGCATTTT.

The chain is built from TRBV11-3 and TRBJ1-3; possibly TRBD1 for D (6 bases). Germline V gives CDR1 SGHNT, CDR2 YENEEA. Trimming stripped 5 bases from V and 11 bases from J, with 19 bases between. The CDR3 runs 14 residues. CDR3 sequence: CASSPDPSGESIYF. The CDR3 DNA reads as TGTGCCAGCAGCCCAGACCCTTCAGGGGAGTCCATATATTTT. The full variable domain, rest sourced from reference TRBV11-3 and TRBJ1-3, is EAGVVQSPRYKIIEKKQPVAFWCNPISGHNTLYWYLQNLGQGPELLIRYENEEAVDDSQLPKDRFSAERLKGVDSTLKIQPAELGDSAVYLCASSPDPSGESIYFGEGSWLTVV.

This chain connects TRBV4-1 to TRBJ2-5; D call uncertain. This CDR3 comprises 14 residues. The V and J ends lost 2 bases and 3 bases respectively, with 10 bases between them. Germline V gene lookup returns CDR1 MGHRA and CDR2 YSYEKL. CDR3 region: CASSQTGPEETQYF. The CDR3 bases are TGCGCCAGCAGCCAAACCGGACCCGAAGAGACCCAGTACTTC.

This sequence joins TRBV7-2 and TRBJ2-3; D is possibly TRBD1 (5 bases). Germline-derived CDR1 and CDR2 are SGHTA and FQGNSA. V lost 2 bases and J lost 3, with 9 bases in between. The CDR3 covers 14 residues. CDR3 amino acids: CASSLFGATDTQYF. CDR3 sequence (DNA): TGTGCCAGCAGCTTATTTGGGGCAACAGATACGCAGTATTTT.

This clone has only one observation. The chain combines TRBV6-5 with TRBJ2-3; D is unclear. The CDR3 spans 14 residues. The germline CDR1 and CDR2 sequences are MNHEY and SVGAGI. V was shortened by 2 bases and J by 4 bases, with 10 bases between the two germline ends. The CDR3: CASSYKDGADTQYF. The CDR3 DNA sequence: TGTGCCAGCAGTTACAAGGACGGCGCAGATACGCAGTATTTT.

CDR3 loop: CASSSGSVWGTEAFF. The CDR3 DNA is TGTGCCAGCAGCTCGGGGTCGGTCTGGGGCACTGAAGCTTTCTTT. The V gene is TRBV9, the J gene TRBJ1-1; D not resolved. The V gene's germline CDR1 is SGDLS and CDR2 YYNGEE. Deletions cut 4 bases from V and 4 bases from J, with 17 bases between. The CDR3 loop spans 15 amino acids.

V and J are TRBV7-8 and TRBJ2-6, with 7 bases identical to TRBD1. The germline V gene has CDR1 SGHVS and CDR2 FQNEAQ. The ends lost 5 bases at V and 2 bases at J; junction bases unmatched: 9. There are 17 residues in the CDR3. The CDR3 DNA reads TGTGCCAGCAGCAACAGGGGACGGGCCACTGGGGCCAACGTCCTGACTTTC. Encoded protein: CASSNRGRATGANVLTF.

The rearrangement uses TRBV2 and TRBJ1-1; possibly TRBD1 for D (5 bases). The V and J ends lost 9 bases and 1 base respectively, with 15 bases between them. The CDR3 length is 14 residues. Germline assignment: CDR1 SNHLY and CDR2 FYNNEI. The DNA for the CDR3 is TGTGCCAGTAGTTCCGGGGCGGGGAACACTGAAGCTTTCTTT. Its translation: CASSSGAGNTEAFF.

The gene calls are TRBV10-2 and TRBJ1-5; D gene unclear. Germline CDR1 WSHSY, CDR2 SAAADI. The germline V and J ends were trimmed by 6 bases and 3 bases, with 9 bases remaining between them. The CDR3 runs to 13 residues. The CDR3 region is CASSVSNNQPQHF. CDR3 bases: TGCGCCAGCAGCGTCAGTAACAATCAGCCCCAGCATTTT.

The rearrangement joins TRBV2 to TRBJ1-5; D gene ambiguous. The CDR3 loop spans 15 amino acids. Germline loops: CDR1 SNHLY, CDR2 FYNNEI. Trimming cost V 6 bases and J 1 base, with 13 bases left between them. Written as DNA, the CDR3 is TGTGCCAGCAGCGCCGATATCGGGAGCAATCAGCCCCAGCATTTT. It yields the protein CASSADIGSNQPQHF.

The CDR3 DNA reads as TGTGCCAGCAGCTTGGAAACAGGGGCGGCAGATACGCAGTATTTT. It encodes CASSLETGAADTQYF. The chain joins TRBV5-4 to TRBJ2-3; 7 bases line up with TRBD1. Germline CDR1 is SGHNT and CDR2 is YYREEE (reference sequence). This CDR3 is built from 15 residues. V gave up 0 bases and J gave up 4 bases; unmatched junction bases: 5.

V usage is TRBV29-1 and J usage is TRBJ1-1; 7 bases agree with TRBD1. There are 12 residues in the CDR3. The germline V gene has CDR1 SQVTM and CDR2 ANQGSEA. The CDR3 DNA reads TGCAGTGCGACAGGGATCAACACTGAAGCTTTCTTT. This translates into CSATGINTEAFF.

The chain employs TRBV5-1 and TRBJ2-2; D remains ambiguous. The germline V gene has CDR1 SGHRS and CDR2 YFSETQ. Deletions cut 0 bases from V and 1 base from J, with 7 bases between. CDR3 length equals 15 residues. CDR3 sequence reads: CASSLGSLNTGELFF. The CDR3 DNA follows: TGCGCCAGCAGCTTGGGGTCGCTGAACACCGGGGAGCTGTTTTTT.

A few counts support this clone. V and J are TRBV18 and TRBJ1-5; possibly TRBD1 for D (6 bases). The CDR3 has 15 amino acids. Trimming took off 2 bases at V and 7 bases at J, with 15 bases between the two ends. The germline gives CDR1 KGHSH, CDR2 LQKENI. In DNA form, the CDR3 reads TGTGCCAGCTCACCAGGGGGGGGCGCTGGACAGCCCCAGCATTTT. The encoded protein is CASSPGGGAGQPQHF.

This chain links TRBV2 with TRBJ2-6; D is unclear. The CDR3 sequence is 17 residues long. V shed 9 bases and J shed 0 bases, with 18 bases lying between them. Germline V CDR1 and CDR2: SNHLY, FYNNEI. For the CDR3, the DNA is TGTGCCAGGATCCGGGTCTCCTTACACTCTGGGGCCAACGTCCTGACTTTC. Protein sequence: CARIRVSLHSGANVLTF.

The chain links TRBV19 to TRBJ1-1; D ambiguous. V gave up 5 bases and J gave up 4 bases, with 11 bases separating them. CDR3 length: 13 amino acids. Germline-derived CDR1 and CDR2 are LNHDA and SQIVND (reference sequence). CDR3 coding DNA: TGTGCCAGTAGTGGAGGGAGGATCACTGAAGCTTTCTTT. This translates into CASSGGRITEAFF.

V gene TRBV23-1 combines with J gene TRBJ2-5, with TRBD2 matching 7 bases. TRBV23-1 is annotated as an ORF whose role is uncertain. The V segment lost 2 bases and the J segment 5 bases; nucleotides outside the gene matches: 8. The CDR3 is 15 amino acids. The CDR3 DNA is TGCGCCAGCAGTCAAGTTGGCGGGAGTATGGAGACCCAGTACTTC. Its protein product is CASSQVGGSMETQYF.